Presented here are 15 T cell receptor beta chains from one specimen sequenced in a study of OX40 agonist ivuxolimab in advanced cancers. Clones were sequenced by immunoSEQ multiplex PCR, and TCRdb holds only the in-frame ones, with some missing. Here the sample spans over 60,000 clones, 94% being singletons. Sequenced here: CD4+ or CD8+ T cells sorted from blood, sampled in a trial of the OX40 agonist ivuxolimab. These receptors were obtained from an adult with an advanced solid tumor such as melanoma, head and neck, liver or kidney cancer.

V gene TRBV7-6 combines with J gene TRBJ2-3; a weak D match, TRBD2 (7 bases). The CDR3 is 17 amino acids. Trimming cost V 0 bases and J 2 bases, with 15 bases left between them. Germline V gene sequence: CDR1 SGHVS, CDR2 FNYEAQ. The CDR3 is CASSLARGGPTTDTQYF. CDR3 bases: TGTGCCAGCAGCTTAGCGAGGGGGGGCCCGACCACAGATACGCAGTATTTT.

This chain links TRBV4-3 with TRBJ2-7; no reliable D call. CDR1 and CDR2 from the germline V gene are LGHNA and YSLEER. The CDR3 runs 14 residues. With 0 bases removed from V and 3 bases from J, the gap between germline ends came to 9 bases. In nucleotides, the CDR3 is TGCGCCAGCAGCCAAGATTCGGGCGTCTACGAGCAGTACTTC. Translated: CASSQDSGVYEQYF.

The V call is TRBV14, the J call TRBJ2-1; 8 bases line up with TRBD1. The germline V gene encodes CDR1 SGHDN and CDR2 FVKESK. The CDR3 consists of 14 residues. V lost 5 bases, J lost 8 bases, and 8 bases stayed unmatched. The CDR3 DNA is TGTGCCAGCAGCACGGGACAGGTGGTGGATGAGCAGTTCTTC. It is translated as CASSTGQVVDEQFF.

The J gene is TRBJ2-1, the V gene TRBV5-1; D is perhaps TRBD2 (6 bases). Trimming shortened V by 4 bases and J by 1 base, and 15 bases separated the two germline ends. CDR1 and CDR2 (germline): SGHRS, YFSETQ. The CDR3 loop spans 16 amino acids. CDR3 nucleotides: TGCGCCAGCAGCCAGGAGGGGCTGATGTCCTACAATGAGCAGTTCTTC. Amino acid sequence: CASSQEGLMSYNEQFF.

V and J are TRBV5-6 and TRBJ1-1; D is undetermined. Trimming cost V 0 bases and J 4 bases, with 16 bases left between them. Germline V lookup: CDR1 SGHDT, CDR2 YYEEEE. CDR3 length: 16 amino acids. This CDR3 is CASSLVTASSGTEAFF. The CDR3 DNA is TGTGCCAGCAGCTTGGTGACCGCCTCTTCGGGCACTGAAGCTTTCTTT.

The J gene is TRBJ1-5, the V gene TRBV19, with 8 bases matching TRBD1. This CDR3 comprises 14 residues. The J segment lost 6 bases and the V segment lost 3 bases, leaving 4 bases of the junction unmatched. CDR1 and CDR2 (germline): LNHDA, SQIVND (reference sequence). CDR3 in DNA: TGTGCCAGTAGTATGGGACAGGCGGTTCAGCCCCAGCATTTT. Translated, it gives CASSMGQAVQPQHF.

This clone was detected once. The V and J genes are TRBV7-2 and TRBJ2-7, with D perhaps matching TRBD1 (5 bases). Germline CDR1 and CDR2: SGHTA and FQGNSA. With 1 base removed from V and 2 bases from J, the gap between germline ends came to 12 bases. CDR3 size: 15 residues. Here the CDR3 DNA reads TGTGCCAGCAGCTTAGGTGACAGTTACCCCTACGAGCAGTACTTC. Translated: CASSLGDSYPYEQYF.

The chain recombines TRBV14 with TRBJ2-2, with 8 bases identical to TRBD2. With 4 bases clipped from V and 4 bases from J, the junction kept 5 bases outside the gene matches. The CDR3 runs 15 residues. Germline CDR1 and CDR2: SGHDN and FVKESK. This CDR3 is CASSLGTRSTGELFF. Written as DNA, the CDR3 is TGTGCCAGCAGCCTTGGGACTAGATCCACCGGGGAGCTGTTTTTT.

The genes are TRBV5-1 and TRBJ2-1; tentatively, D is TRBD2 (6 bases). Per the germline V gene, CDR1 is SGHRS and CDR2 is YFSETQ. The CDR3 extends over 12 amino acids. V was pared by 3 bases and J by 6 bases, with 7 bases between. For the CDR3, the DNA is TGCGCCAGCAGCTCGACTAGCAATGAGCAGTTCTTC. Protein: CASSSTSNEQFF.

The chain carries TRBV4-3 and TRBJ1-5; D remains ambiguous. V dropped 0 bases and J dropped 5 bases, with 11 bases sitting between them. Germline V lookup: CDR1 LGHNA, CDR2 YSLEER. This CDR3 contains 15 residues. DNA of the CDR3: TGCGCCAGCAGCCAAGATCTTGGTCGGGATCAGCCCCAGCATTTT. Translating it yields CASSQDLGRDQPQHF.

The genes are TRBV7-8 and TRBJ1-3, with D perhaps TRBD1 (5 bases). The CDR3 spans 15 residues. V gave up 5 bases and J gave up 5 bases, with 16 bases separating them. The germline gives CDR1 SGHVS, CDR2 FQNEAQ. The CDR3 DNA reads TGTGCCAGCAGCCAGATGGGACTGTCGAGAAACACCATATATTTT. This gives the protein CASSQMGLSRNTIYF. The full variable domain, completed using reference TRBV7-8 and TRBJ1-3, is GAGVSQSPRYKVAKRGQDVALRCDPISGHVSLFWYQQALGQGPEFLTYFQNEAQLDKSGLPSDRFFAERPEGSVSTLKIQRTQQEDSAVYLCASSQMGLSRNTIYFGEGSWLTVV.

The chain carries TRBV5-4 and TRBJ2-4, with 10 bases lining up with TRBD1. CDR1 is SGHNT, CDR2 YYREEE, per germline (reference sequence). V shed 4 bases, J shed 7 bases, and the junction held 14 bases outside the gene matches. The CDR3 is made up of 17 amino acids. CDR3 region: CASSQLPGTGDKNIQYF. The CDR3, as DNA: TGTGCCAGCAGCCAGTTGCCCGGGACAGGGGACAAGAACATTCAGTACTTC.

The J gene is TRBJ2-5, the V gene TRBV9; no firm D call. The CDR3 is made up of 16 amino acids. Germline loops: CDR1 SGDLS, CDR2 YYNGEE. Trimming pared 3 bases from V and 4 bases from J, leaving 19 bases between. The CDR3 bases are TGTGCCAGCAGCGGACTCGGACCGGATCTGTCAGAGACCCAGTACTTC. It yields the protein CASSGLGPDLSETQYF.

The V and J genes are TRBV5-4 and TRBJ1-3; maybe TRBD1 (6 bases). The CDR3 length is 15 residues. CDR1 is SGHNT, CDR2 YYREEE, per germline (reference sequence). V was pared by 4 bases and J by 0 bases, with 11 bases between. The CDR3, as DNA: TGTGCCAGCAGCGCCGAGGACAGCTCTGGAAACACCATATATTTT. Amino acid sequence: CASSAEDSSGNTIYF.

The V gene is TRBV5-1, the J gene TRBJ1-3; D remains ambiguous. Deletions cut 8 bases from V and 1 base from J, with 4 bases between. CDR1 SGHRS and CDR2 YFSETQ come from the germline V gene. The CDR3 runs 11 residues. The CDR3 here is CASNSGNTIYF. The CDR3 DNA is TGCGCCAGTAATTCTGGAAACACCATATATTTT. Drawing the rest from reference TRBV5-1 and TRBJ1-3, the complete variable domain is KAGVTQTPRYLIKTRGQQVTLSCSPISGHRSVSWYQQTPGQGLQFLFEYFSETQRNKGNFPGRFSGRQFSNSRSEMNVSTLELGDSALYLCASNSGNTIYFGEGSWLTVV.